One sample yielded the 24 T cell receptor beta chains listed below, sequenced in a study of neurological immune-mediated disorders. One entry per CDR3 protein results from TCRdb running MiXCR on the 5' RACE reads. This sample has 15,000 to 20,000 distinct CDR3 sequences; about a fifth occur once, and the top ten carry 23%. The sample taken for sequencing was PBMCs. These receptor sequences come from a man between 45 and 60 years old in good health.

This clonotype has ten or more counts. This chain links TRBV4-1 with TRBJ2-7; maybe TRBD2 (7 bases). Germline lookup yields CDR1 MGHRA and CDR2 YSYEKL. V lost 4 bases and J 4 bases, leaving 11 bases between the germline ends. The CDR3 has 13 residues. The CDR3 nucleotides are TGCGCCAGCAGCCCAGGGGAGGGGTACGAGCAGTACTTC. This gives the protein CASSPGEGYEQYF.

This clonotype was observed at least ten times. This chain links TRBV5-1 with TRBJ1-1; D call uncertain. Germline CDR1 SGHRS, CDR2 YFSETQ. The CDR3 loop spans 17 amino acids. V lost 2 bases, J lost 1 base, and 18 bases lay in between. The CDR3, as DNA: TGCGCCAGCAGCTTCGGGTACGGGCCAGGAGGGAACACTGAAGCTTTCTTT. This gives the protein CASSFGYGPGGNTEAFF.

The sample holds many counts of this clonotype. CDR3 DNA sequence: TGTGCCAGCAGCTTACAAGGATTCTCTGGGGCCAACGTCCTGACTTTC. Translated, it gives CASSLQGFSGANVLTF. The chain links TRBV7-8 to TRBJ2-6; D is unresolved. Trimming took 2 bases from V and 0 from J, leaving 8 bases between them. Germline CDR1 is SGHVS and CDR2 is FQNEAQ. This CDR3 spans 16 amino acids.

The chain links TRBV7-6 to TRBJ2-2; 10 bases fit TRBD2. V lost 5 bases, J lost 0 bases, and 3 bases stayed unmatched. The V gene's germline CDR1 is SGHVS and CDR2 FNYEAQ. There are 16 residues in the CDR3. The CDR3 region is CASSKGLAANTGELFF. Here the CDR3 DNA reads TGTGCCAGCAGCAAAGGACTAGCGGCGAACACCGGGGAGCTGTTTTTT.

This clonotype was observed many times. The rearrangement joins TRBV12-3 or TRBV12-4 to TRBJ1-1, with D hard to call. The CDR3 has 15 amino acids. The V and J ends lost 0 bases and 1 base respectively, with 9 bases between them. In DNA form, the CDR3 reads TGTGCCAGCAGTTTAGCAGGGATGAAGAACACTGAAGCTTTCTTT. Translating it yields CASSLAGMKNTEAFF.

This clonotype has ten or more counts. J is TRBJ2-3 and V is TRBV7-2; no clear D gene. The CDR3 loop spans 16 amino acids. The V end was cut by 3 bases, the J end by 0 bases, with 13 bases between. The V gene's germline CDR1 is SGHTA and CDR2 FQGNSA. The CDR3 nucleotides are TGTGCCAGCAGCTTCTTATCTGCTATTAGCACAGATACGCAGTATTTT. Translated, it gives CASSFLSAISTDTQYF.

J is TRBJ2-7 and V is TRBV4-2, with 8 bases matching TRBD2. With 8 bases clipped from V and 12 bases from J, the junction kept 42 bases outside the gene matches. Germline CDR1 and CDR2: LGHNA and YNFKEQ. CDR3 length: 22 amino acids. CDR3 sequence reads: CASDTYGGEEIPAPVPPGGSYF. Here the CDR3 DNA reads TGTGCCAGCGATACCTATGGCGGGGAGGAAATTCCTGCCCCCGTTCCCCCGGGGGGGTCGTACTTC.

This clonotype has at least ten counts. This chain uses TRBV28 with TRBJ2-1; TRBD2 matches 7 bases. This CDR3 has 13 residues. The V gene's germline CDR1 is MDHEN and CDR2 SYDVKM. Trimming took 10 bases from V and 3 from J; bases not matched to a gene: 6. CDR3 loop: CATHQRDYNEQFF. The CDR3 bases are TGTGCCACCCACCAGCGGGACTACAATGAGCAGTTCTTC.

This clonotype is labeled as medium-sized (0.01 to 0.1%). The chain combines TRBV29-1 with TRBJ1-5; a weak D match, TRBD1 (5 bases). There are 17 residues in the CDR3. V was pared by 4 bases and J by 1 base, with 20 bases between. Per germline, CDR1 SQVTM and CDR2 ANQGSEA. The CDR3 spells CSVVEGDNWGSNQPQHF. The CDR3 DNA is TGCAGCGTTGTTGAGGGCGATAACTGGGGGAGCAATCAGCCCCAGCATTTT.

This clonotype was found many times. V gene TRBV20-1 combines with J gene TRBJ2-7; 9 bases align to TRBD2. This CDR3 contains 14 residues. V lost 6 bases, J lost 0 bases, and 6 bases stayed unmatched. Germline assignment: CDR1 DFQATT and CDR2 SNEGSKA (reference sequence). CDR3 nucleotide sequence: TGCAGTGCCTCTCTAGCGGGGATCTCCTACGAGCAGTACTTC. Translation gives CSASLAGISYEQYF.

This clonotype is termed medium-sized. The chain has TRBV7-2 and TRBJ1-5, with a tentative D call TRBD1 (5 bases). The germline V gene encodes CDR1 SGHTA and CDR2 FQGNSA. CDR3 length: 13 amino acids. Between the trimmed V and J ends, which lost 5 bases and 4 bases, there was a span of 9 bases. The chain's CDR3 is CASSPQGNQPQHF. CDR3 DNA sequence: TGTGCCAGCAGCCCTCAGGGAAATCAGCCCCAGCATTTT.

There are many counts of this clonotype. The chain recombines TRBV12-5 with TRBJ2-1; 10 positions agree with TRBD2. Germline CDR1 reads LGHNT; CDR2 reads FRNRAP. V was pared by 4 bases and J by 1 base, with 7 bases of the junction left unmatched. The length of the CDR3 is 17 residues. The CDR3 here is CASGWGSAGGSYNEQFF. CDR3 nucleotide sequence: TGTGCTAGTGGTTGGGGTTCAGCGGGAGGGTCCTACAATGAGCAGTTCTTC.

This clonotype appeared many times. The chain links TRBV20-1 to TRBJ2-1; TRBD1 matches at 7 bases. Germline loops: CDR1 DFQATT, CDR2 SNEGSKA (reference sequence). The V and J ends lost 0 bases and 2 bases, in that order; junction bases with no gene match: 4. The CDR3 is 15 amino acids. CDR3 protein: CSARDRDRPYNEQFF. CDR3 in DNA: TGCAGTGCTAGAGATCGGGACAGACCCTACAATGAGCAGTTCTTC.

This clonotype is deemed medium-sized (0.01 to 0.1%). V is TRBV9 and J is TRBJ2-7; possible D gene TRBD2, 6 bases. Trimming removed 4 bases at V and 0 bases at J, with 11 bases between. The V gene's germline CDR1 is SGDLS and CDR2 YYNGEE. CDR3 size: 14 residues. This CDR3 is CASSPSASSYEQYF. CDR3 DNA sequence: TGTGCCAGCAGCCCTAGCGCCAGCTCCTACGAGCAGTACTTC. Looking up the rest from reference TRBV9 and TRBJ2-7 gives the full variable domain: DSGVTQTPKHLITATGQRVTLRCSPRSGDLSVYWYQQSLDQGLQFLIQYYNGEERAKGNILERFSAQQFPDLHSELNLSSLELGDSALYFCASSPSASSYEQYFGPGTRLTVT.

This clonotype came up many times. The chain carries TRBV20-1 and TRBJ2-3, with D perhaps matching TRBD2 (6 bases). V was shortened by 6 bases and J by 2 bases, with 21 bases between the two germline ends. Germline loops: CDR1 DFQATT, CDR2 SNEGSKA (reference sequence). The CDR3 spans 16 residues. The chain's CDR3 is CSALSFTSLPTDTQYF. CDR3 in DNA: TGCAGTGCCTTAAGCTTTACTAGCCTCCCCACAGATACGCAGTATTTT.

This clonotype was picked up many times. The V and J genes are TRBV5-1 and TRBJ2-5; 7 nucleotides align to TRBD2. The germline V gene encodes CDR1 SGHRS and CDR2 YFSETQ. The CDR3 is 13 amino acids. V gave up 9 bases and J gave up 2 bases; unmatched junction bases: 7. CDR3 loop: CATTLGGQETQYF. The DNA for the CDR3 is TGCGCCACCACTCTGGGGGGGCAAGAGACCCAGTACTTC. The variable domain in full, completed from reference TRBV5-1 and TRBJ2-5, reads KAGVTQTPRYLIKTRGQQVTLSCSPISGHRSVSWYQQTPGQGLQFLFEYFSETQRNKGNFPGRFSGRQFSNSRSEMNVSTLELGDSALYLCATTLGGQETQYFGPGTRLLVL.

V and J are TRBV7-8 and TRBJ2-2, with 9 bases aligning to TRBD1. There are 19 residues in the CDR3. Trimming cost V 2 bases and J 4 bases; bases outside gene matches: 14. Germline V gene lookup returns CDR1 SGHVS and CDR2 FQNEAQ. The CDR3 sequence: CASSLTVQRRDRVTGELFF. CDR3 nucleotide sequence: TGTGCCAGCAGCTTAACAGTCCAACGACGGGACAGGGTCACCGGGGAGCTGTTTTTT.

The CDR3, as DNA: TGCGCCAGCAGCTTGACCGATTATAATTCACCCCTCCACTTT. Its translation: CASSLTDYNSPLHF. This chain connects TRBV5-1 to TRBJ1-6; D ambiguous. The CDR3 is 14 residues long. Trimming took off 1 base at V and 4 bases at J, with 6 bases between the two ends. Germline CDR1 reads SGHRS; CDR2 reads YFSETQ.

This clonotype was seen at least ten times. The chain carries TRBV7-8 and TRBJ2-7; 11 bases agree with TRBD2. Germline V gene sequence: CDR1 SGHVS, CDR2 FQNEAQ. Trimming cost V 6 bases and J 6 bases; bases outside gene matches: 10. This CDR3 spans 15 amino acids. The CDR3 nucleotides read TGTGCCAGCAGACCAACTAGCGGGAGTGTATTCGAGCAGTACTTC. Translated, it gives CASRPTSGSVFEQYF.

This clonotype showed up many times. The rearrangement joins TRBV7-2 to TRBJ2-7, with TRBD1 as a possible D gene (5 bases). The CDR3 spans 13 residues. Germline V gene data show CDR1 as SGHTA and CDR2 as FQGNSA. V was trimmed by 3 bases and J by 7 bases, leaving 13 bases between them. CDR3 amino acids: CASSFFREGEQYF. CDR3 sequence (DNA): TGTGCCAGCAGCTTTTTCAGGGAAGGGGAGCAGTACTTC.

The J gene is TRBJ2-3, the V gene TRBV7-2; the match to TRBD2 covers 7 bases. Germline CDR1 SGHTA, CDR2 FQGNSA. The CDR3 runs to 14 residues. V gave up 1 base and J gave up 8 bases; unmatched junction bases: 6. The CDR3 sequence is CASSLGQGGGTQYF. The CDR3 coding sequence is TGTGCCAGCAGCTTAGGTCAGGGCGGGGGTACGCAGTATTTT.

The chain couples TRBV7-2 to TRBJ2-3; possible D gene TRBD2, 7 bases. CDR1 is SGHTA, CDR2 FQGNSA, per germline. Trimming cost V 2 bases and J 1 base, with 13 bases left between them. The CDR3 has 16 residues. CDR3 coding DNA: TGTGCCAGCAGCTTAAAAGGGGGGGAGCGCACAGATACGCAGTATTTT. It translates to CASSLKGGERTDTQYF.

This clonotype was seen repeatedly, ten times or more. CDR3 in amino acids: CASLGGLPASNYGYTF. DNA of the CDR3: TGTGCCAGCCTCGGCGGCCTTCCTGCCAGCAACTATGGCTACACCTTC. The chain combines TRBV18 with TRBJ1-2; D is unclear. CDR1 KGHSH and CDR2 LQKENI come from the germline V gene. The CDR3 totals 16 residues. V dropped 8 bases and J dropped 2 bases, with 21 bases sitting between them.

This clonotype was seen many times. The CDR3 region is CASSQSGSKIYEQYF. CDR3 coding DNA: TGTGCCAGCAGCCAATCCGGCAGTAAGATCTACGAGCAGTACTTC. The chain recombines TRBV16 with TRBJ2-7, with no clear D. The CDR3 sequence is 15 residues long. V lost 0 bases and J 3 bases, leaving 12 bases between the germline ends. CDR1 and CDR2 from the germline V gene are KGHSY and FQNENV. The variable domain in full, with the rest retrieved from reference TRBV16 and TRBJ2-7, is GEEVAQTPKHLVRGEGQKAKLYCAPIKGHSYVFWYQQVLKNEFKFLISFQNENVFDETGMPKERFSAKCLPNSPCSLEIQATKLEDSAVYFCASSQSGSKIYEQYFGPGTRLTVT.